What follows are 13 T cell receptor beta chains derived from one specimen sequenced in a study of cytomegalovirus exposure and HLA in healthy donors. 13 Jbeta primers and 60 Vbeta primers were used for the PCR. Repertoires were generated with immunoSEQ multiplex PCR, while TCRdb's copy carries only in-frame clones and drops some. The sample lists some 220,000 clones, 78% occurring once. Input material: PBMCs. These receptors were collected from a boy between 10 and 17 years old in good health and CMV-seronegative.

The chain joins TRBV6-5 to TRBJ2-1; D is uncertain. The ends were cut back, 0 bases at V and 9 bases at J, with 12 bases in the middle. Germline CDR1 MNHEY, CDR2 SVGAGI. There are 14 residues in the CDR3. The CDR3 region has the DNA TGTGCCAGCAGTTACTCAGCGAGTGGAGCTGAGCAGTTCTTC. This sequence encodes CASSYSASGAEQFF.

J is TRBJ2-5 and V is TRBV5-1, with 7 nucleotides matching TRBD1. Germline CDR1 is SGHRS and CDR2 is YFSETQ. The CDR3 extends over 15 amino acids. The V and J ends lost 4 bases and 2 bases, in that order; junction bases with no gene match: 8. The CDR3 bases are TGCGCCAGCAGCAGGACGGGACAGCCTCAAGAGACCCAGTACTTC. Translated, it gives CASSRTGQPQETQYF.

This sequence joins TRBV27 and TRBJ1-1; a weak D match, TRBD1 (5 bases). The CDR3 is 13 amino acids. CDR1 is MNHEY and CDR2 is SMNVEV in the germline V gene (reference sequence). V was shortened by 9 bases and J by 0 bases, with 11 bases between the two germline ends. CDR3 sequence reads: CASKRGLNTEAFF. The CDR3, as DNA: TGTGCCAGTAAACGGGGGTTGAACACTGAAGCTTTCTTT.

The chain joins TRBV6-1 to TRBJ1-2, with TRBD1 as a possible D gene (6 bases). The germline CDR1 and CDR2 sequences are MNHNS and SASEGT. The CDR3 is made up of 13 amino acids. V was cut by 6 bases and J by 0 bases, with 8 bases left in between. The CDR3 nucleotides are TGTGCCAGCAGCCGGACAGCTAACTATGGCTACACCTTC. Translating gives CASSRTANYGYTF.

The chain uses TRBV5-6 and TRBJ2-3, with 8 positions matching TRBD1. The V gene's germline CDR1 is SGHDT and CDR2 YYEEEE. CDR3 length: 16 residues. The trim removed 0 bases at V and 3 bases at J, leaving 6 bases unmatched. CDR3 residues: CASSLGPQGVTDTQYF. In DNA, the CDR3 is TGTGCCAGCAGCTTGGGCCCACAGGGGGTAACAGATACGCAGTATTTT.

The chain combines TRBV5-4 with TRBJ1-4; tentatively, D is TRBD1 (6 bases). CDR1 is SGHNT and CDR2 is YYREEE in the germline V gene (reference sequence). This CDR3 has 15 residues. V was trimmed by 4 bases and J by 4 bases, leaving 14 bases between them. The CDR3 nucleotides read TGTGCCAGCAGCCCCGGGGGGGCGGGTAATGAAAAACTGTTTTTT. Its translation is CASSPGGAGNEKLFF.

This clone was found a few times. The chain couples TRBV2 to TRBJ1-1, with TRBD1 as a possible D gene (5 bases). The CDR3 sequence is 15 residues long. Germline lookup yields CDR1 SNHLY and CDR2 FYNNEI. V was trimmed by 5 bases and J by 6 bases, leaving 19 bases between them. The CDR3 DNA is TGTGCCAGCAGTCCTCAGGGTAAGAAGCTATCTGAAGCTTTCTTT. Translating gives CASSPQGKKLSEAFF. Based on the CDR3 plus reference TRBV2 and TRBJ1-1, the full variable domain is EPEVTQTPSHQVTQMGQEVILRCVPISNHLYFYWYRQILGQKVEFLVSFYNNEISEKSEIFDDQFSVERPDGSNFTLKIRSTKLEDSAMYFCASSPQGKKLSEAFFGQGTRLTVV.

V is TRBV7-9 and J is TRBJ1-2; tentative D call: TRBD1 (5 bases). Looked up from germline, CDR1 is SEHNR and CDR2 is FQNEAQ (reference sequence). The V and J ends lost 0 bases and 4 bases respectively, with 6 bases between them. The CDR3 consists of 13 residues. The CDR3 reads CASSLATVYGYTF. CDR3 coding DNA: TGTGCCAGCAGCTTAGCGACAGTCTATGGCTACACCTTC.

The rearrangement joins TRBV28 to TRBJ1-3; no clear D gene. V was pared by 4 bases and J by 0 bases, with 7 bases between. The CDR3 spans 14 residues. Germline V CDR1 and CDR2: MDHEN, SYDVKM. The CDR3 is CASSSSYSGNTIYF. The CDR3 DNA reads TGTGCCAGCAGTTCCTCCTACTCTGGAAACACCATATATTTT.

This clone has just one count. The rearrangement links TRBV5-1 to TRBJ1-2; perhaps TRBD1 as D (5 bases). Trimming removed 4 bases from V and 7 bases from J, with 20 bases in between. This CDR3 is 15 amino acids long. Germline CDR1 and CDR2: SGHRS and YFSETQ. The CDR3 sequence: CASSPQAGYATGYTF. CDR3 bases: TGCGCCAGCAGCCCTCAAGCAGGGTACGCTACTGGCTACACCTTC. The whole variable domain, filled in from reference TRBV5-1 and TRBJ1-2, reads KAGVTQTPRYLIKTRGQQVTLSCSPISGHRSVSWYQQTPGQGLQFLFEYFSETQRNKGNFPGRFSGRQFSNSRSEMNVSTLELGDSALYLCASSPQAGYATGYTFGSGTRLTVV.

The chain uses TRBV10-3 and TRBJ1-1; no clear D gene. The CDR3 covers 13 residues. Trimming took 3 bases from V and 7 from J, leaving 12 bases between them. Germline CDR1 and CDR2: ENHRY and SYGVKD. The CDR3 DNA reads as TGTGCCATCAGTGACTCGACTGTAAGTGAAGCTTTCTTT. As protein: CAISDSTVSEAFF.

The genes are TRBV9 and TRBJ2-7; TRBD2 agrees at 11 bases. V was pared by 2 bases and J by 5 bases, with 6 bases of the junction left unmatched. CDR1 SGDLS and CDR2 YYNGEE come from the germline V gene. The CDR3 extends over 15 amino acids. The CDR3 loop is CASSVSGGAGHEQYF. CDR3 nucleotides: TGTGCCAGCAGCGTTAGCGGGGGGGCCGGCCACGAGCAGTACTTC.

The chain joins TRBV9 to TRBJ2-7; 9 bases are a match to TRBD1. V lost 3 bases and J lost 2; bases outside the gene matches: 9. From germline, CDR1 is SGDLS and CDR2 YYNGEE. The CDR3 extends over 16 amino acids. CDR3 in amino acids: CASSARGQGFPYEQYF. The CDR3 coding sequence is TGTGCCAGCAGCGCGAGGGGACAGGGCTTCCCCTACGAGCAGTACTTC.